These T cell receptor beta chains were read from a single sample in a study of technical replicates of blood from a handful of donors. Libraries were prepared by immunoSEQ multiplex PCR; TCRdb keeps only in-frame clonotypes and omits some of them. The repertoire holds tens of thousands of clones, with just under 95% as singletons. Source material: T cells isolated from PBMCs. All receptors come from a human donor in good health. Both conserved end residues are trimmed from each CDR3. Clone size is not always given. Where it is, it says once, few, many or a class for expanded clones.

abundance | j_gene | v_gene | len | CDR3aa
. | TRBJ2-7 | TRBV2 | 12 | ASRVGTASYEQY
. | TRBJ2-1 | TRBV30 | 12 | ASGGDLSYNEQF
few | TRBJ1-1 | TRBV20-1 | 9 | SARDVPEAF
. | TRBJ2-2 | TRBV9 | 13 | ASSVLSSSTGELF
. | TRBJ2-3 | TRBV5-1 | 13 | ASSLVGGLADTQY
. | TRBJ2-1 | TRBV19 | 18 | ASSRKSLAGVTRVRDEQF
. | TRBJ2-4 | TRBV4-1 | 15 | ASSQDLQVLAKNIQY
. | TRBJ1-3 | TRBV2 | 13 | ASTGDRAPGNTIY
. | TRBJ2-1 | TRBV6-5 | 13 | ASSYVAEEYNEQF
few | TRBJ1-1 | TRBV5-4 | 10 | ASSPGNTEAF
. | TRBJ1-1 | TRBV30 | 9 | AWSVSMEAF